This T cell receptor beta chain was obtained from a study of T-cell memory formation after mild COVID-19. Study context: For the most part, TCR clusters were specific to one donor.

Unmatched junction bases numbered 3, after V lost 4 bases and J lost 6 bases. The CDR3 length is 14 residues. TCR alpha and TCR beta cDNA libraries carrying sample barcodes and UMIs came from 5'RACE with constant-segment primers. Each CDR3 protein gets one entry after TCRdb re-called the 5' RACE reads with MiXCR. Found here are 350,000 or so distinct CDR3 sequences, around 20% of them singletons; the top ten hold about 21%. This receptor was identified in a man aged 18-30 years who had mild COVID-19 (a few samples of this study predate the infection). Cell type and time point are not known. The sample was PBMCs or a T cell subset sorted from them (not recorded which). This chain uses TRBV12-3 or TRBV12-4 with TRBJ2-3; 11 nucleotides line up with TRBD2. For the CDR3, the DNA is TGTGCCAGCAGTTCTAGCGGGGGGTGGGATACGCAGTATTTT. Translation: CASSSSGGWDTQYF.